The 2 T cell receptor beta chains in this list originate from one sample, sequenced in a study of blood T cell repertoires in COVID-19. Only in-frame clones appear in the TCRdb table, and some are missing; sequencing was by immunoSEQ multiplex PCR. The sample records 130,000 to 150,000 clones, 70% to 90% being singletons. Source material: PBMCs or T cells enriched from blood (not recorded which). The receptors here all came from a woman younger than 45 with acute COVID-19.

The V call is TRBV7-3, the J call TRBJ2-2; 9 bases are shared with TRBD1. The junction had 5 bases not matched to a gene; V was cut back by 5 bases and J by 4 bases. There are 15 residues in the CDR3. Germline V lookup: CDR1 SGHTA, CDR2 FQGTGA. CDR3 sequence reads: CASSPGQGFTGELFF. For the CDR3, the DNA is TGTGCCAGCAGCCCGGGACAGGGTTTCACCGGGGAGCTGTTTTTT. The complete variable domain, with remaining parts taken from reference TRBV7-3 and TRBJ2-2, reads GAGVSQTPSNKVTEKGKYVELRCDPISGHTALYWYRQSLGQGPEFLIYFQGTGAADDSGLPNDRFFAVRPEGSVSTLKIQRTERGDSAVYLCASSPGQGFTGELFFGEGSRLTVL.

The chain is built from TRBV24-1 and TRBJ2-5, with 8 bases matching TRBD2. This CDR3 is 15 amino acids long. V gave up 6 bases and J gave up 1 base; unmatched junction bases: 6. CDR1 is KGHDR and CDR2 is SFDVKD in the germline V gene. The CDR3 is CATSSLAGTQETQYF. Here the CDR3 DNA reads TGTGCCACCAGTTCTCTAGCGGGCACCCAAGAGACCCAGTACTTC.